This is a list of T cell receptor beta chains from one sample in a study of blood T cell repertoires in COVID-19. Profiled with immunoSEQ multiplex PCR; TCRdb holds only in-frame clones, not every one. Found here are approximately 130,000 clones, about 84% of them singletons; the top ten hold around 4.2%. Sample: peripheral blood. The receptors originated from a man aged 55 to 70 with acute or convalescent COVID-19. The CDR3 runs from the conserved cysteine through the conserved F or W. The order of the fields is CDR3 length, clone size, V gene, CDR3 protein. The size of a clone is reported for some rows only, either as once, few or many, or as a class for expanded clones.

CDR3 length: 14; clone size: NA; V gene: TRBV5-1; CDR3 protein: CASRQGTGVEKLFF
CDR3 length: 18; clone size: NA; V gene: TRBV15; CDR3 protein: CATSRIGAGAYVGGELFF
CDR3 length: 14; clone size: NA; V gene: TRBV27; CDR3 protein: CASSWEGGGSPLHF
CDR3 length: 14; clone size: NA; V gene: TRBV29-1; CDR3 protein: CSVELAGVVDTQYF
CDR3 length: 15; clone size: NA; V gene: TRBV7-2; CDR3 protein: CASSWTSGSSGELFF
CDR3 length: 15; clone size: NA; V gene: TRBV24-1; CDR3 protein: CATRPGGGINTEAFF
CDR3 length: 14; clone size: NA; V gene: TRBV7-3; CDR3 protein: CASSSTGGTGELFF
CDR3 length: 15; clone size: NA; V gene: TRBV5-1; CDR3 protein: CASSPQGLAPDTQYF
CDR3 length: 15; clone size: few; V gene: TRBV7-2; CDR3 protein: CASSLALSSGNTIYF
CDR3 length: 16; clone size: NA; V gene: TRBV5-4; CDR3 protein: CASSLGPTGLSSPLHF
CDR3 length: 16; clone size: NA; V gene: TRBV19; CDR3 protein: CASTASWGRAGHEQFF
CDR3 length: 14; clone size: NA; V gene: TRBV3-1/TRBV3-2; CDR3 protein: CASSPWGGSHEQYF
CDR3 length: 15; clone size: NA; V gene: TRBV6-2/TRBV6-3; CDR3 protein: CASSYSAGSPYEQYF
CDR3 length: 15; clone size: NA; V gene: TRBV27; CDR3 protein: CASSPSATSGYEQYF
CDR3 length: 14; clone size: NA; V gene: TRBV5-1; CDR3 protein: CASSSTAASYEQYF
CDR3 length: 12; clone size: NA; V gene: TRBV2; CDR3 protein: CASKRQNYGYTF
CDR3 length: 13; clone size: NA; V gene: TRBV11-3; CDR3 protein: CASSPRHGNEQFF